A single sample is the source of the 16 T cell receptor beta chains below, sequenced in a study of radiation and T cells in renal cell carcinoma. This table comes from immunoSEQ multiplex PCR, and its TCRdb copy is limited to in-frame clones, with some not included. Found here are about 140,000 clones, around four fifths of them singletons; the top ten hold roughly 23%. Regarding time point: baseline pretreatment blood. Treatment: 15 Gy SBRT to primary tumor, nephrectomy 4 weeks later. The sample here was blood, taken from a patient whose treatment included radiotherapy and nephrectomy. The receptors were gathered from a woman in her forties or fifties with renal cell carcinoma.

This clone was detected a few times. The genes are TRBV7-2 and TRBJ1-6; a possible D gene is TRBD1 (5 bases). There are 15 residues in the CDR3. V was pared by 4 bases and J by 1 base, with 8 bases between. Per the germline V gene, CDR1 is SGHTA and CDR2 is FQGNSA. The CDR3 spells CASSYRQSYNSPLHF. CDR3 DNA sequence: TGTGCCAGCAGCTACAGACAGTCCTATAATTCACCCCTCCACTTT.

This chain connects TRBV19 to TRBJ2-1; 11 bases map to TRBD1. V was clipped by 3 bases and J by 7 bases; unmatched bases: 2. Germline V gene lookup returns CDR1 LNHDA and CDR2 SQIVND (reference sequence). This CDR3 has 14 residues. The CDR3 region is CASSMDRGPNEQFF. In DNA, the CDR3 is TGTGCCAGTAGTATGGACAGGGGGCCGAATGAGCAGTTCTTC.

The rearrangement links TRBV2 to TRBJ2-3, with TRBD2 matching 11 bases. With 7 bases clipped from V and 7 bases from J, the junction kept 7 bases outside the gene matches. The CDR3 consists of 14 residues. The germline V gene has CDR1 SNHLY and CDR2 FYNNEI. The CDR3 bases are TGTGCCAGCAAGGCGGGACTAGCGGCTTATACGCAGTATTTT. It is translated as CASKAGLAAYTQYF.

The J gene is TRBJ2-3, the V gene TRBV7-2, with a possible D match to TRBD2 (5 bases). The CDR3 runs to 13 residues. CDR1 and CDR2 from the germline V gene are SGHTA and FQGNSA. V was trimmed by 5 bases and J by 5 bases, leaving 11 bases between them. For the CDR3, the DNA is TGTGCCAGCAGCGTGGACTGGGGAGATACGCAGTATTTT. As protein: CASSVDWGDTQYF.

The chain joins TRBV2 to TRBJ1-1; 9 bases line up with TRBD1. The CDR3 runs to 16 residues. The germline V gene encodes CDR1 SNHLY and CDR2 FYNNEI. With V trimmed by 5 bases and J by 4 bases, 11 bases remained unmatched. The CDR3 nucleotides read TGTGCCAGCAGTCCACCCGGGACAGGGTGGGGCACTGAAGCTTTCTTT. Residues: CASSPPGTGWGTEAFF.

The rearrangement links TRBV6-1 to TRBJ1-2; 8 nucleotides agree with TRBD1. The CDR3 extends over 13 amino acids. CDR1 is MNHNS, CDR2 SASEGT, per germline. J was trimmed by 3 bases and V by 8 bases; bases with no gene match: 5. CDR3 residues: CASGQGADYGYTF. The CDR3 DNA reads TGTGCCAGCGGGCAGGGGGCTGACTATGGCTACACCTTC.

This clone was seen just once. V and J are TRBV9 and TRBJ2-7, with 9 positions matching TRBD2. There are 15 residues in the CDR3. Trimming cost V 2 bases and J 1 base; bases outside gene matches: 4. Germline V gene data show CDR1 as SGDLS and CDR2 as YYNGEE. CDR3 sequence (DNA): TGTGCCAGCAGCGTTATAGCGGGGGCTTCCTACGAGCAGTACTTC. Amino acids: CASSVIAGASYEQYF.

This chain uses TRBV6-6 with TRBJ1-5; maybe TRBD1 (5 bases). The V end lost 0 bases, the J end lost 11 bases, and 11 bases lay between the germline ends. Germline V CDR1 and CDR2: MNHNY, SVGAGI (reference sequence). The CDR3 extends over 13 amino acids. The CDR3 DNA sequence: TGTGCCAGCAGTTACTCGAATCCAGGGTCCCAGCATTTT. Its protein is CASSYSNPGSQHF.

This chain links TRBV7-2 with TRBJ1-2, with D unclear. This CDR3 is 15 amino acids long. V was trimmed by 5 bases and J by 0 bases, leaving 13 bases between them. CDR1 SGHTA and CDR2 FQGNSA come from the germline V gene. The CDR3 reads CASSPFLEPNYGYTF. DNA for the CDR3: TGTGCCAGCAGCCCATTTTTGGAGCCTAACTATGGCTACACCTTC.

This clone was picked up a small number of times. The CDR3 loop reads CASSFGTAGNTIYF. As DNA, the CDR3 is TGCGCCAGCAGCTTCGGGACAGCTGGAAACACCATATATTTT. The rearrangement joins TRBV5-1 to TRBJ1-3, with 7 bases matching TRBD1. CDR3 length: 14 amino acids. V dropped 2 bases and J dropped 2; count of bases not matched to a gene: 1. Germline V gene sequence: CDR1 SGHRS, CDR2 YFSETQ.

The CDR3 nucleotides read TGCAGCGTGGAAACCCCGGGACAGAGGGGGGAGACCCAGTACTTC. It codes for CSVETPGQRGETQYF. This chain uses TRBV29-1 with TRBJ2-5; 7 bases are a match to TRBD1. The length of the CDR3 is 15 residues. Germline CDR1 and CDR2: SQVTM and ANQGSEA. V lost 6 bases to trimming and J lost 5 bases; unmatched junction nucleotides: 15.

CDR3 DNA: TGCGCCAGCAGCCAGACTCGGGGCTCTGAAGCTTTCTTT. As protein: CASSQTRGSEAFF. The J gene is TRBJ1-1, the V gene TRBV4-3; maybe TRBD1 (5 bases). Germline V gives CDR1 LGHNA, CDR2 YSLEER. The length of the CDR3 is 13 residues. Trimming removed 3 bases from V and 6 bases from J, with 11 bases in between.

J is TRBJ1-1 and V is TRBV5-6; D remains unclear. Per germline, CDR1 SGHDT and CDR2 YYEEEE. V lost 4 bases and J lost 2, with 15 bases in between. CDR3 length: 15 residues. CDR3 sequence reads: CASSPPGPTNTEAFF. The CDR3 nucleotides read TGTGCCAGCAGCCCCCCAGGACCGACAAACACTGAAGCTTTCTTT.

For this clone: One end of the junction is discordant with germline, which a read error may explain. The V and J genes are TRBV29-1 and TRBJ2-5; 7 nucleotides agree with TRBD1. Looked up from germline, CDR1 is SQVTM and CDR2 is ANQGSEA. The CDR3 runs to 13 residues. CDR3 in DNA: TGCAGCGCTGAAGGGACAGTACAGGGGACCCAGTACTTC. It translates to CSAEGTVQGTQYF.

The CDR3 nucleotides are TGTGCCAGCAGCTATGGGTTTGATCAGCCCCAGCATTTT. The encoded protein is CASSYGFDQPQHF. The chain recombines TRBV7-2 with TRBJ1-5; D remains ambiguous. Germline CDR1 reads SGHTA; CDR2 reads FQGNSA. The ends were cut back, 4 bases at V and 5 bases at J, with 9 bases in the middle. CDR3 length: 13 amino acids.

The table lists this clone with a count of one. The V and J genes are TRBV7-2 and TRBJ1-2; no clear D gene. V lost 0 bases and J lost 2, with 7 bases in between. The germline V gene has CDR1 SGHTA and CDR2 FQGNSA. This CDR3 is built from 14 residues. The CDR3 protein is CASSLASRNYGYTF. The CDR3 DNA sequence: TGTGCCAGCAGCTTAGCCTCCCGGAACTATGGCTACACCTTC. The full variable domain, its missing parts supplied by reference TRBV7-2 and TRBJ1-2, is GAGVSQSPSNKVTEKGKDVELRCDPISGHTALYWYRQSLGQGLEFLIYFQGNSAPDKSGLPSDRFSAERTGGSVSTLTIQRTQQEDSAVYLCASSLASRNYGYTFGSGTRLTVV.